This TCR beta chain was profiled in a study of control samples from healthy donors and cancer patients. Germline V gene lookup returns CDR1 LNHNV and CDR2 YYDKDF (reference sequence). Trimming removed 5 bases at V and 2 bases at J, with 9 bases between. The length of the CDR3 is 13 residues. Sequencing was performed with immunoSEQ multiplex PCR; in TCRdb, only in-frame clones are kept and a portion is missing. The data contain approximately 170,000 clones, just over 90% of them seen just once; the ten biggest clones take up roughly 1.5%. The sequence came from a man aged 25 to 40 in good health. Sequences were obtained from blood. This chain links TRBV15 with TRBJ2-5, with D tentatively TRBD2 (5 bases). Here the CDR3 reads CATSLGVQETQYF. The CDR3, as DNA: TGTGCCACCAGCCTCGGGGTGCAAGAGACCCAGTACTTC.